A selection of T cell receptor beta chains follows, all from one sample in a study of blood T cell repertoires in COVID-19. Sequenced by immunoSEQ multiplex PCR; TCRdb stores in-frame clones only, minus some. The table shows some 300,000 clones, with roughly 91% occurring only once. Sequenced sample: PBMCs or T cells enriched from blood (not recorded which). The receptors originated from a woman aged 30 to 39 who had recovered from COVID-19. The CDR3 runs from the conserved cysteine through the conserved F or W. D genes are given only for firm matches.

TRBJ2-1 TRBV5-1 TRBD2 TGCGCCAGCAGTAGCGGGAGTCCCAATGAGCAGTTCTTC CASSSGSPNEQFF
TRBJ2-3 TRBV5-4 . TGTGCCAGCAGCTTGGGGGCCAGCTTAGGCACAGATACGCAGTATTTT CASSLGASLGTDTQYF
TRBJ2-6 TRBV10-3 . TGTGCCATCAGTGTCTTAGTTTCTGGGGCCAACGTCCTGACTTTC CAISVLVSGANVLTF
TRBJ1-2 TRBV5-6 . TGTGCCAGCAGCTACAGGGTTGACTATGGCTACACCTTC CASSYRVDYGYTF
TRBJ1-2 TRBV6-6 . TGTGCCAGCAGCAATCTACCCAAATTAGCTAACTATGGCTACACCTTC CASSNLPKLANYGYTF
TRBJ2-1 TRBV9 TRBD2 TGTGCCAGCAGCGTAGTCGAACTAGCGGGATTAGAAAGCTCCTACAATGAGCAGTTCTTC CASSVVELAGLESSYNEQFF
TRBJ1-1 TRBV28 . TGTGCCAGCAGTCAAATTAACACTGAAGCTTTCTTT CASSQINTEAFF
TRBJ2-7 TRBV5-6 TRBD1 TGTGCCAGCAGCCCGGGACAGGGGGTACTATGGGTCTACGAGCAGTACTTC CASSPGQGVLWVYEQYF
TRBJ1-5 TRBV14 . TGTGCCAGCAGCCAAGATCTGAGGGGGATAAATCAGCCCCAGCATTTT CASSQDLRGINQPQHF
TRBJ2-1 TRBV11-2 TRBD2 TGTGCCAGCAGCTTTCGACTAGCGGGAGACTCTTACAATGAGCAGTTCTTC CASSFRLAGDSYNEQFF
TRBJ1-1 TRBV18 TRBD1 TGTGCCAGCTCACCCGGGACAGGGAAAACTGAAGCTTTCTTT CASSPGTGKTEAFF
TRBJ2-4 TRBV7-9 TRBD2 TGTGCCAGCAGCTTGGGCGGGGGAGAGGGGAACATTCAGTACTTC CASSLGGGEGNIQYF
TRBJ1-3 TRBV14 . TGTGCCAGCAGCCCCTTTGGGGCGCGACGGTTAGGAAACACCATATATTTT CASSPFGARRLGNTIYF
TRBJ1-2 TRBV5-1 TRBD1 TGCGCCAGCAGCTCCGGACAGGGAAGGCTGGGAGGCTACACCTTC CASSSGQGRLGGYTF
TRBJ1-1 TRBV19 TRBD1 TGTGCCAGTACTCCGGGACAGGGGATGAACACTGAAGCTTTCTTT CASTPGQGMNTEAFF